This TCR beta chain was sequenced in a study of early T cells in non-severe SARS-CoV-2 infection (TCRdb year 2021). In the study overall: Because TCR sequencing relied on bulk RNA taken from unsorted whole blood, pairing of alpha and beta chains was not possible. The paper's findings and limits, for the study overall: VDJdb matching was skewed toward anti-spike CD8 responses, so virus-specific expansions were likely underestimated and private and CD4 specificities were missed.

Library construction relied on 5' RACE. Sequenced on a NextSeq 500. Unique molecular identifiers were attached to individual cDNA molecules in the TCR library protocol so that sequencing error and PCR bias could be corrected. Both TCR alpha and beta chains were sequenced, and tight co-correlation was observed between alpha and beta sequence abundances in each sample. From the authors' description of their analysis: Decombinator V4 was used to perform V gene, J gene and CDR3 annotation of TCR sequences. TCRs were defined as expanded if a significant change between any two time points was detected under a Poisson model with p below 0.0001. TCR abundances were normalised to the total number of TCRs sequenced per sample and were expressed as counts per million. TRAV1-2 paired with TRAJ12, TRAJ20 or TRAJ33 defined MAIT TCRs, while TRAV10 paired with TRAJ18 defined iNKT TCRs. VDJdb, accessed on 1 November 2021, was searched for TCRs annotated for CMV, EBV and SARS-CoV-2, and TCRs annotated for more than one antigen were excluded. TCRdb ran its own pipeline on the public reads, namely fastp trimming at Q25 and MiXCR clone calling, and kept in-frame beta chains. Duplicate CDR3 protein sequences are folded into a single record with the most common DNA and genes. It is TCRdb's table, rather than the study itself, that gives the V and J calls and clone size. In all, the sample holds 70,000 or so distinct CDR3 sequences, and approximately 10% of those were seen once. The ten most abundant clones make up approximately 5.9% of the sample.

With regard to this clonotype: Its antigen target is currently unknown. The record has no base qualities; no much larger clone is one base away.

A case-control design nested within a healthcare worker cohort in London, UK, was used, with weekly nasopharyngeal swab PCR tests and blood sampling performed. Healthcare workers were recruited during the week of the UK lockdown, between 23 and 31 March 2020, and followed weekly for up to roughly 15 weeks. Its CDR3 holds 14 amino acids, cysteine through phenylalanine. The retained sequence is limited to the CDR3, 42 bases, with the frame set at the first base. V is shortened by 0 bases, J by 3 bases, and the region joining them spans 8 bases. From a lookup of the germline V gene, CDR1 and CDR2 are MGHRA and YSYEKL.

The material sequenced was whole blood. Recombination joined TRBV4-1 with TRBJ2-5, with TRBD1 tentatively as D gene (5 bases match). This TCR derives from an adult who was a healthcare worker with PCR-confirmed SARS-CoV-2 infection or an uninfected control (not recorded which). The CDR3 region: CASSQDGREETQYF. Read as DNA, the sequence is TGCGCCAGCAGCCAAGACGGCAGGGAAGAGACCCAGTACTTC.